This T cell receptor beta chain was recorded in a study of blood T cell repertoires in COVID-19. Background on the study: Acute-phase and convalescent COVID-19 samples originated in the United States, Italy and Spain. T cells, B-cell-depleted T cells, or PBMCs provided the cDNA or gDNA that served as material.

Those enrolled, adults aged about 18 to 89 years, came from about two dozen US areas. Germline CDR1 LNHDA, CDR2 SQIVND (reference sequence). The CDR3 length is 16 residues. V gave up 6 bases and J gave up 3 bases, with 20 bases separating them. Using immunoSEQ multiplex PCR, the repertoire was profiled, and TCRdb retains in-frame clones only, with some absent. The profile covers roughly 250,000 clones, with 70% to 90% appearing a single time and 2.5% to 3.5% taken by the ten largest. The TCR sequence derives from a woman in her thirties or forties with acute COVID-19. V gene TRBV19 combines with J gene TRBJ1-1, with D perhaps TRBD1 (5 bases). The sequenced material came from PBMCs or T cells enriched from blood (not recorded which). The CDR3 DNA reads as TGTGCCAGTAGCCCGTTCGCCCTCGGGGGGGACACTGAAGCTTTCTTT. This codes for CASSPFALGGDTEAFF. Variable domain in full (rest from reference TRBV19 and TRBJ1-1): DGGITQSPKYLFRKEGQNVTLSCEQNLNHDAMYWYRQDPGQGLRLIYYSQIVNDFQKGDIAEGYSVSREKKESFPLTVTSAQKNPTAFYLCASSPFALGGDTEAFFGQGTRLTVV.